What follows are 25 T cell receptor beta chains derived from one specimen sequenced in a study of T-cell memory formation after mild COVID-19. TCRdb reanalysed the 5' RACE reads using MiXCR and keeps one entry per CDR3 protein. The data contain a few hundred thousand distinct CDR3 sequences, 20% to 30% of them seen just once; the ten biggest clones take up 8.8%. The specimen was PBMCs or a T cell subset sorted from them (not recorded which). These receptors all come from an adult woman who had mild COVID-19 (a few samples of this study predate the infection). Cell type and time point are not known.

The rearrangement joins TRBV20-1 to TRBJ2-3; TRBD2 agrees at 11 bases. The CDR3 loop spans 17 amino acids. The germline CDR1 and CDR2 sequences are DFQATT and SNEGSKA (reference sequence). V lost 3 bases to trimming and J lost 0 bases; unmatched junction nucleotides: 8. CDR3 residues: CSARSSGGPRSTDTQYF. CDR3 nucleotide sequence: TGCAGTGCTAGGTCTAGCGGGGGGCCCCGGAGCACAGATACGCAGTATTTT.

This clonotype appeared once. This chain uses TRBV5-4 with TRBJ2-1; tentatively, D is TRBD2 (7 bases). Germline V gene data show CDR1 as SGHNT and CDR2 as YYREEE (reference sequence). V dropped 3 bases and J dropped 6 bases, with 16 bases sitting between them. The CDR3 has 15 residues. In DNA form, the CDR3 reads TGTGCCAGCAGCTCTATTGGGGGGGCTTCCAATGAGCAGTTCTTC. Its protein product is CASSSIGGASNEQFF.

The gene calls are TRBV6-1 and TRBJ2-7; no firm D call. The germline CDR1 and CDR2 sequences are MNHNS and SASEGT. The CDR3 spans 13 residues. Trimming stripped 6 bases from V and 2 bases from J, with 11 bases between. CDR3 sequence reads: CASRAELPYEQYF. CDR3 coding DNA: TGTGCCAGCAGGGCAGAGCTCCCCTACGAGCAGTACTTC.

The rearrangement joins TRBV10-3 to TRBJ2-7, with 11 bases matching TRBD2. The germline V gene encodes CDR1 ENHRY and CDR2 SYGVKD. The CDR3 has 14 amino acids. J lost 2 bases, V lost 6 bases, and 3 bases had no gene match. Here the CDR3 DNA reads TGTGCCATCAGGTCGACTAGCGGGACCTACGAGCAGTACTTC. Translated: CAIRSTSGTYEQYF.

This clonotype has just a few counts. This chain connects TRBV12-3 or TRBV12-4 to TRBJ1-1; D not resolved. CDR3 length: 14 residues. Trimming took off 0 bases at V and 0 bases at J, with 5 bases between the two ends. The CDR3 here is CASSLAILNTEAFF. DNA for the CDR3: TGTGCCAGCAGTTTAGCCATTCTGAACACTGAAGCTTTCTTT.

This clonotype was seen many times. V gene TRBV7-2 combines with J gene TRBJ2-7; 12 nucleotides line up with TRBD2. There are 15 residues in the CDR3. Germline CDR1 reads SGHTA; CDR2 reads FQGNSA. V shed 5 bases and J 2 bases; nucleotides not matched to a gene: 4. As DNA, the CDR3 is TGTGCCAGCAGCCCGACTAGCGGGGGCACCTACGAGCAGTACTTC. Translation: CASSPTSGGTYEQYF.

Only a few counts were recorded for this clonotype. V usage is TRBV3-1 and J usage is TRBJ2-2, with D possibly matching TRBD1 (5 bases). CDR3 size: 15 residues. Germline values: CDR1 LGHDT, CDR2 YNNKEL (reference sequence). The V end lost 3 bases, the J end lost 1 base, and 9 bases lay between the germline ends. The CDR3 nucleotides read TGTGCCAGCAGCCACACAGGCTGGAACACCGGGGAGCTGTTTTTT. Amino acids: CASSHTGWNTGELFF. Complete variable domain (other parts from reference TRBV3-1 and TRBJ2-2): DTAVSQTPKYLVTQMGNDKSIKCEQNLGHDTMYWYKQDSKKFLKIMFSYNNKELIINETVPNRFSPKSPDKAHLNLHINSLELGDSAVYFCASSHTGWNTGELFFGEGSRLTVL.

This clonotype appeared a few times. The chain links TRBV10-3 to TRBJ1-1; D gene unclear. The CDR3 sequence is 12 residues long. Germline loops: CDR1 ENHRY, CDR2 SYGVKD. V was cut by 9 bases and J by 1 base, with 9 bases left in between. The CDR3 region is CAMRRENTEAFF. CDR3 in DNA: TGTGCCATGAGACGGGAGAACACTGAAGCTTTCTTT.

This clonotype was recorded a few times. The chain couples TRBV7-9 to TRBJ1-1; D is undetermined. The ends were cut back, 0 bases at V and 8 bases at J, with 7 bases in the middle. The CDR3 has 12 residues. Germline lookup yields CDR1 SEHNR and CDR2 FQNEAQ (reference sequence). The CDR3 spells CASSLAFQEAFF. The CDR3 DNA reads as TGTGCCAGCAGCTTAGCTTTCCAAGAAGCTTTCTTT.

V and J are TRBV11-2 and TRBJ1-1; perhaps TRBD1 as D (6 bases). This CDR3 region has 15 residues. Per germline, CDR1 SGHAT and CDR2 FQNNGV. The V end lost 7 bases, the J end lost 1 base, and 16 bases lay between the germline ends. CDR3 bases: TGTGCCAGCATCCTCTGGACAGAGTCGAACACTGAAGCTTTCTTT. As protein: CASILWTESNTEAFF.

The V and J genes are TRBV3-1 and TRBJ1-2; D gene uncertain. This CDR3 is built from 14 residues. The ends were cut back, 6 bases at V and 3 bases at J, with 14 bases in the middle. CDR1 is LGHDT and CDR2 is YNNKEL in the germline V gene (reference sequence). CDR3: CASRAGISDYGYTF. The CDR3 DNA is TGTGCCAGCAGAGCAGGAATATCTGACTATGGCTACACCTTC.

The gene calls are TRBV27 and TRBJ1-1; D call uncertain. Germline CDR1 is MNHEY and CDR2 is SMNVEV (reference sequence). Deletions cut 7 bases from V and 9 bases from J, with 15 bases between. CDR3 length equals 12 residues. This chain's CDR3 is CASKGLEAKAFF. The CDR3 bases are TGTGCCAGCAAAGGGTTGGAAGCGAAAGCTTTCTTT.

This clonotype was counted between two and nine times. The rearrangement uses TRBV24-1 and TRBJ2-1, with TRBD1 matching over 7 bases. This CDR3 has 16 amino acids. Germline-derived CDR1 and CDR2 are KGHDR and SFDVKD. V was clipped by 4 bases and J by 5 bases; unmatched bases: 10. CDR3 bases: TGTGCCACCAGTGACCCGAAGCCCGGGACAGACAATGAGCAGTTCTTC. It translates to CATSDPKPGTDNEQFF.

The sample holds a few counts of this clonotype. The chain links TRBV20-1 to TRBJ2-7; D gene unclear. CDR1 and CDR2 from the germline V gene are DFQATT and SNEGSKA (reference sequence). V gave up 2 bases and J gave up 3 bases, with 17 bases separating them. The CDR3 covers 15 residues. CDR3 region: CSARIPSLPSYEQYF. DNA of the CDR3: TGCAGTGCTAGAATCCCGAGCCTACCCAGCTACGAGCAGTACTTC.

Only a few counts were recorded for this clonotype. J is TRBJ1-1 and V is TRBV6-4; D perhaps matches TRBD1 (6 bases). The CDR3 has 15 residues. Germline CDR1 MRHNA, CDR2 SNTAGT. Trimming removed 6 bases from V and 1 base from J, with 15 bases in between. The DNA of the CDR3 is TGTGCCAGCAGAGCCCCGGGACAAGCGAACACTGAAGCTTTCTTT. Translation gives CASRAPGQANTEAFF.

The gene calls are TRBV14 and TRBJ2-5; D perhaps matches TRBD1 (6 bases). Germline CDR1 SGHDN, CDR2 FVKESK. V was clipped by 0 bases and J by 5 bases, with 13 bases between them. The CDR3 length is 15 residues. DNA for the CDR3: TGTGCCAGCAGCCAAGATGTGGGGGCCGGGGAGACCCAGTACTTC. Translated: CASSQDVGAGETQYF.

The rearrangement joins TRBV6-5 to TRBJ2-2; D not certain. This CDR3 spans 14 amino acids. V was trimmed by 4 bases and J by 6 bases, leaving 12 bases between them. CDR1 is MNHEY and CDR2 is SVGAGI in the germline V gene. The CDR3 DNA is TGTGCCAGCAGTTGGGCAGGACCGGCCGGGGAGCTGTTTTTT. Protein sequence: CASSWAGPAGELFF.

This clonotype was picked up a small number of times. This sequence joins TRBV12-3 or TRBV12-4 and TRBJ1-2; D is possibly TRBD1 (5 bases). The CDR3 spans 14 residues. V lost 10 bases, J lost 9 bases, and 24 bases lay in between. The CDR3 nucleotides are TGTGCCACTTCCTCAAGGGGCAGGGTTAGTAGCTACACCTTC. The encoded protein is CATSSRGRVSSYTF.

This chain connects TRBV12-3 or TRBV12-4 to TRBJ2-3; 11 bases are shared with TRBD2. Trimming at V came to 5 bases and at J to 3 bases, leaving 7 bases not matched to a gene. CDR3 length: 16 residues. In DNA, the CDR3 is TGTGCCAGCAGTCGCAGACTAGCGGGAAGTACAGATACGCAGTATTTT. This translates into CASSRRLAGSTDTQYF.

This clonotype was observed once. V usage is TRBV19 and J usage is TRBJ2-5; 11 bases fit TRBD2. Trimming took 5 bases from V and 5 from J; bases not matched to a gene: 7. The CDR3 runs 15 residues. Germline V gene data show CDR1 as LNHDA and CDR2 as SQIVND (reference sequence). The CDR3 reads CASSDTSGSLETQYF. CDR3 nucleotide sequence: TGTGCCAGTAGTGACACTAGCGGGAGTTTGGAGACCCAGTACTTC.

This clonotype showed up just a few times. This chain links TRBV12-3 or TRBV12-4 with TRBJ1-5; perhaps TRBD1 as D (5 bases). The CDR3 is made up of 14 amino acids. Trimming left V 3 bases short and J 5 bases short, with 11 bases between. CDR3 sequence reads: CASSFRQGDQPQHF. CDR3 nucleotides: TGTGCCAGCAGTTTTCGGCAGGGCGATCAGCCCCAGCATTTT.

This clonotype was counted ten times or more. V usage is TRBV5-1 and J usage is TRBJ2-1, with D possibly being TRBD1 or TRBD2 (6 bases each). V was shortened by 4 bases and J by 8 bases, with 13 bases between the two germline ends. This CDR3 has 13 amino acids. The germline V gene has CDR1 SGHRS and CDR2 YFSETQ. CDR3 in DNA: TGCGCCAGCAGCGGAGGGGGGCTGGATGAGCAGTTCTTC. It is translated as CASSGGGLDEQFF.

The chain couples TRBV7-7 to TRBJ2-5, with TRBD1 identical over 11 bases. Germline CDR1 and CDR2: SSHAT and FNYEAQ (reference sequence). Unmatched junction bases numbered 9, after V lost 4 bases and J lost 5 bases. The CDR3 sequence is 16 residues long. CDR3 residues: CASSYGWDRGFETQYF. The CDR3 DNA reads as TGTGCCAGCAGCTACGGGTGGGACAGGGGGTTTGAGACCCAGTACTTC.

The J gene is TRBJ2-1, the V gene TRBV29-1; 7 positions agree with TRBD2. CDR3 length: 13 amino acids. CDR1 is SQVTM and CDR2 is ANQGSEA in the germline V gene. Losses at the gene ends were 4 bases for V and 0 bases for J; bases not matched to a gene: 0. Here the CDR3 reads CSVVAGSYNEQFF. CDR3 DNA: TGCAGCGTTGTAGCGGGCTCCTACAATGAGCAGTTCTTC.

This clonotype was detected a few times. V usage is TRBV6-5 and J usage is TRBJ1-5; D is unclear. The CDR3 totals 14 residues. Germline V CDR1 and CDR2: MNHEY, SVGAGI. Trimming took 4 bases from V and 1 from J, leaving 8 bases between them. CDR3 DNA: TGTGCCAGCAGTTTTCTTGGGAGCAATCAGCCCCAGCATTTT. Its protein product is CASSFLGSNQPQHF.